The present TCR beta chain was sequenced within a study of siplizumab effects on memory and regulatory T cells. Study conclusions and caveats: Alloreactive sequences whose origin lay in unstimulated CD4+ memory cells were significantly reduced by siplizumab. The diversity of naive T cells seemed greater than that of memory cells, and their alloresponse contribution seemed major.

This CDR3 contains 15 residues. The V gene's germline CDR1 is MNHEY and CDR2 SVGAGI. Trimming cost V 6 bases and J 5 bases; bases outside gene matches: 4. Sequenced by immunoSEQ multiplex PCR; TCRdb stores in-frame clones only, minus some. The sample comprises some 100,000 clones, around 95% of which are singletons, and approximately 0.031% rests with the top ten. With regard to this clone: Its specificity is not known.

The chain employs TRBV6-5 and TRBJ2-2; 12 nucleotides align to TRBD1. The clonotype comes from a human donor in good health. Sequenced input: naive CD4+ T cells sorted from blood. The CDR3: CASRGQGAGTGELFF. The DNA of the CDR3 is TGTGCCAGCAGGGGACAGGGGGCAGGTACCGGGGAGCTGTTTTTT.